Listed here is a single T cell receptor (beta chain). This clone was observed a handful of times. Its recognized antigen is unknown. The input lacks base qualities; no much larger clone sits a single base away. The High Capacity cDNA Reverse Transcription Kit was used to reverse transcribe all of the isolated RNA, meaning that expressed TCRB transcripts were what got sequenced. Naive, central memory and regulatory T cell samples underwent deep immunoSEQ sequencing, averaging around 3.6 million total reads per sample. Sorted cells were lysed in RLT buffer, and RNA was extracted using DNase-treated RNeasy Micro or Mini kits according to cell number. Each cell subset was processed separately to prevent cross-contamination, with patient and healthy donor samples processed together. TCRB sequences were amplified from cDNA with the immunoSEQ multiplex PCR, producing 87-bp fragments spanning the CDR3 region. Amplicons were sequenced on the Illumina HiSeq platform. Processing in the source paper ran as follows. Synthetic template baselines were used to correct PCR bias computationally, reads within Hamming distance 2 were collapsed, and singletons that could not be merged were discarded. Reads were aligned against IMGT to assign V, D and J genes, CDR3 length and insertions or deletions at six rearrangement sites. Within each subset, clonotype counts were normalized to sorted cell number, after which true diversity and Gini coefficients were computed with the tcR R package. The overlap coefficient, calculated on TCRB nucleotide sequences, was used to measure repertoire sharing. As a proxy for the pre-selection repertoire, out-of-frame TCRB sequences from naive cells were analyzed. TCRdb carries this immuneACCESS record with in-frame sequences only. Its versions omit some clonotypes, under half of them owing to an unresolved V gene in the studies checked, with the rest unexplained. The D gene and trimming were derived from the DNA, and the V and J assignments and clone size from that table. Present in this sample are 630,000 or so clones, over 12% of which were seen just once. Of the sample, roughly 0.04% is held by the ten largest clones.

This sample was included in a study of beta chain features in type 1 diabetes (dated by TCRdb to between 2018 and 2020). At the level of the whole study: Mean age, gender distribution, total cell number and subset yield did not differ between patients and healthy donors. A total of 90 million to 130 million sorted cells were examined across all samples, and a strong correlation was observed between cell number per subset and RNA yield. The study compared the TCRB repertoires of sorted circulating CD4+ T cell subsets in recently diagnosed type 1 diabetes patients with those in matched healthy donors. Whereas all 30 or so donors provided naive and central memory subsets, regulatory and stem cell-like memory subsets were isolated from just 8 patients and roughly 8 healthy donors. Study-level results and caveats: In all four CD4+ subsets, TCRB CDR3 length was moderately but significantly shorter in type 1 diabetes patients. Naive, central memory and regulatory TCRB repertoires appeared to be more alike among patients than among healthy donors. Only small numbers of individuals were included in the HLA sub-analyses, which left unresolved whether HLA type had any influence on TCRB rearrangement. PCR may preferentially amplify shorter templates, but because patient and control samples were amplified and corrected together, any resulting skew would affect both groups equally. At VDJ recombination sites, patients with type 1 diabetes made fewer insertions and deleted more nucleotides, a pattern implying thymic rearrangement abnormalities. Because cDNA was sequenced instead of genomic DNA, highly expressing activated cells could be over-represented, though the groups showed no difference in activation or CD3 levels.

Each donor gave one peripheral blood draw, averaging around 0.11 L, which was collected into heparinised tubes. A BD FACSAria II was used to sort naive, central memory, regulatory and stem cell-like memory CD4+ T cells with a panel that included CD45RO, CCR7, CD25, CD127, CD95 and CD27. A purity above 98% was achieved for all sorted populations. PBMCs were isolated right away by Lymphoprep density gradient centrifugation and were stained directly, without culture. So that batch effects would be minimized, each experiment stained and sorted samples in pairs, pairing one healthy donor with one patient. V is pruned by 1 base and J by 2 bases, leaving 3 bases of the junction without a gene match. Via the germline V gene (reference sequence), CDR1 is SGHNT and CDR2 YYREEE. Spanning cysteine to phenylalanine, the CDR3 consists of 16 amino acids. Only CDR3 DNA is held: 48 bases, read in frame from base 1.

Input material: naive CD4+ T cells from blood. What this sample's cell subset or site label stands for: true naive CD4+ T cells. This receptor was identified in a man aged 18 to 35 with type 1 diabetes. Here the chain combines TRBV5-4 and TRBJ2-3; 11 of the junction bases match TRBD2. The nucleotide sequence reads as follows: TGTGCCAGCAGCTTGACTAGCGGGGGCGACACAGATACGCAGTATTTT. Its protein product is CASSLTSGGDTDTQYF.